This TCR beta chain was recorded in a study of control samples from healthy donors and cancer patients (TCRdb year 2020). Receptor libraries were prepared by the immunoSEQ multiplex PCR assay. Held by TCRdb, this immuneACCESS table contains in-frame sequences only and omits some clones. Under half of the omission traces to an unresolved V gene where checked; the cause of the rest is unknown. A total of 95,000 to 150,000 clones appear in this sample, approximately 92% of them only once. 0.58% of the sample is held by the ten biggest clonotypes. Worth noting for this clone: Its target antigen remains unknown. The input lacks base qualities; no much larger clone sits a single base away.

This TCR was sampled from a man older than 75 with head and neck cancer. The sample consisted of PBMCs.

The CDR3 here reads CASTGGVNSPLHF. The DNA sequence follows: TGCGCCTCTACAGGGGGAGTTAATTCACCCCTCCACTTT. The V and J genes are TRBV10-2 and TRBJ1-6; 8 bases in the junction line up with TRBD1. In the germline V gene, CDR1 corresponds to WSHSY and CDR2 to SAAADI. The CDR3 runs 13 amino acids, cysteine and phenylalanine included. Only the CDR3 portion is preserved as DNA: 39 bases, with reading frame beginning at the first base. Here V drops 11 bases and J drops 6 bases, and the junction holds 6 bases not matched to any gene.